These 15 T cell receptor beta chains share one sample of origin, sequenced in a study of beta chain features in type 1 diabetes. As every portion of the isolated RNA was reverse transcribed, the sequencing read expressed TCRB transcripts. Sequencing used immunoSEQ multiplex PCR; TCRdb keeps in-frame clones, though not all of them. The data show 150,000 to 180,000 clones, over 8.5% seen once. The material sequenced was central memory CD4+ T cells from blood. All receptors come from a young man in good health.

This clone has at least ten counts. The genes are TRBV21-1 and TRBJ2-1. TRBV21-1 is a recognized pseudogene. The CDR3 totals 16 residues. The CDR3, as DNA: TGTGCCAGCAGCAGAAGGACCCTGTACAGCTACAATGAGCAGTTCTTC. Translation gives CASSRRTLYSYNEQFF.

This clone appeared a few times. This chain joins TRBV11-1 and TRBJ2-5; maybe TRBD2 (5 bases). V lost 1 base and J lost 4, with 7 bases in between. The germline V gene encodes CDR1 SGHAT and CDR2 FQDESV (reference sequence). This CDR3 is 13 amino acids long. CDR3 in DNA: TGTGCCAGCAGCTTAGGGGCGGGAGAGACCCAGTACTTC. Residues: CASSLGAGETQYF.

This clone was seen a handful of times. The gene calls are TRBV7-3 and TRBJ1-1; perhaps TRBD1 as D (5 bases). Germline values: CDR1 SGHTA, CDR2 FQGTGA. The CDR3 covers 14 residues. Between the trimmed V and J ends, which lost 1 base and 1 base, there was a span of 7 bases. The CDR3 DNA follows: TGTGCCAGCAGCTTAAGCGGGGGGAACACTGAAGCTTTCTTT. It yields the protein CASSLSGGNTEAFF.

This clone has more than one count but fewer than ten. The genes are TRBV4-2 and TRBJ1-1; 9 bases line up with TRBD1. Germline CDR1 reads LGHNA; CDR2 reads YNFKEQ. J gave up 2 bases and V 0 bases, and 7 bases lay outside the gene matches. This CDR3 is 17 amino acids long. The CDR3 DNA is TGTGCCAGCAGCCAAGATCCACCGGACAGGGGTAACACTGAAGCTTTCTTT. Encoded protein: CASSQDPPDRGNTEAFF.

This clone has a count of ten or more. The chain employs TRBV28 and TRBJ2-3; 7 bases agree with TRBD2. The CDR3 loop spans 15 amino acids. V lost 3 bases, J lost 2 bases, and 5 bases stayed unmatched. The germline V gene encodes CDR1 MDHEN and CDR2 SYDVKM. CDR3 residues: CASSLPSGHTDTQYF. CDR3 DNA: TGTGCCAGCAGTTTGCCTAGCGGTCACACAGATACGCAGTATTTT.

This clone turned up a few times. This rearrangement joins TRBV6-5 to TRBJ2-3; D gene uncertain. V was clipped by 6 bases and J by 4 bases, with 17 bases between them. The CDR3 is 15 residues long. CDR1 and CDR2 from the germline V gene are MNHEY and SVGAGI. For the CDR3, the DNA is TGTGCCAGCAGCGACACTCCTGCAAGGGCAGATACGCAGTATTTT. Amino acids: CASSDTPARADTQYF.

The chain uses TRBV10-3 and TRBJ2-7; TRBD2 matches 7 bases. The CDR3 is 13 residues long. Looked up from germline, CDR1 is ENHRY and CDR2 is SYGVKD. V was clipped by 6 bases and J by 3 bases; unmatched bases: 5. The CDR3 bases are TGTGCCATCAGGGCAGCGGGGATCTACGAGCAGTACTTC. It is translated as CAIRAAGIYEQYF.

This clone has just a few counts. V is TRBV14 and J is TRBJ1-3; D gene ambiguous. The germline gives CDR1 SGHDN, CDR2 FVKESK. This CDR3 has 14 amino acids. V lost 5 bases, J lost 2 bases, and 10 bases lay in between. The DNA of the CDR3 is TGTGCCAGCAGCACCGGAAATCCTGGAAACACCATATATTTT. Its translation is CASSTGNPGNTIYF.

V usage is TRBV7-2 and J usage is TRBJ2-1; D is undetermined. V shed 5 bases and J shed 0 bases, with 11 bases lying between them. The CDR3 contains 15 residues. Germline V gives CDR1 SGHTA, CDR2 FQGNSA. This chain's CDR3 is CASSREAGSYNEQFF. CDR3 in DNA: TGTGCCAGCAGCCGCGAAGCAGGCTCCTACAATGAGCAGTTCTTC.

The V call is TRBV14, the J call TRBJ1-6; TRBD1 matches 7 bases. J gave up 10 bases and V 0 bases, and 9 bases lay outside the gene matches. The V gene's germline CDR1 is SGHDN and CDR2 FVKESK. The CDR3 contains 16 residues. CDR3 bases: TGTGCCAGCAGCCAAGAGGCGACAGGGTTTAACTCACCCCTCCACTTT. It codes for CASSQEATGFNSPLHF.

This chain links TRBV30 with TRBJ1-5; possibly TRBD1 for D (5 bases). Germline-derived CDR1 and CDR2 are GTSNPN and SVGIG (reference sequence). There are 13 residues in the CDR3. Trimming took off 3 bases at V and 3 bases at J, with 9 bases between the two ends. CDR3 sequence reads: CAWRGDINQPQHF. CDR3 sequence (DNA): TGTGCCTGGAGGGGGGATATCAATCAGCCCCAGCATTTT.

This clone was recorded a few times. The rearrangement links TRBV5-1 to TRBJ2-4; no clear D gene. This CDR3 has 13 amino acids. V shed 7 bases and J shed 0 bases, with 8 bases lying between them. In germline, CDR1 is SGHRS, CDR2 YFSETQ. The CDR3 DNA reads as TGCGCCAGCGCCAGCCAAGCCAAAAACATTCAGTACTTC. It codes for CASASQAKNIQYF.

This chain uses TRBV4-1 with TRBJ2-1, with D unresolved. CDR3 length equals 14 residues. The germline V gene encodes CDR1 MGHRA and CDR2 YSYEKL. Trimming stripped 1 base from V and 10 bases from J, with 14 bases between. This chain's CDR3 is CASSQVPGANEQFF. The CDR3 bases are TGCGCCAGCAGCCAAGTTCCCGGCGCCAACGAGCAGTTCTTC.

The chain recombines TRBV7-2 with TRBJ2-2, with a weak D call TRBD1 (6 bases). The CDR3 has 14 amino acids. The germline V gene encodes CDR1 SGHTA and CDR2 FQGNSA. Trimming left V 7 bases short and J 4 bases short, with 13 bases between. The CDR3 nucleotides read TGTGCCAGCACCCCACAGGGAACCACCGGGGAGCTGTTTTTT. Protein product: CASTPQGTTGELFF.

This clone has just a few counts. CDR3: CASSRASGSFEQFF. For the CDR3, the DNA is TGTGCCAGCAGCCGGGCTAGCGGGAGTTTCGAGCAGTTCTTC. The J gene is TRBJ2-1, the V gene TRBV5-6; 10 bases line up with TRBD2. Trimming took 4 bases from V and 10 from J; bases not matched to a gene: 8. CDR3 length: 14 amino acids. Germline V gives CDR1 SGHDT, CDR2 YYEEEE. The full variable domain, rest sourced from reference TRBV5-6 and TRBJ2-1, is DAGVTQSPTHLIKTRGQQVTLRCSPKSGHDTVSWYQQALGQGPQFIFQYYEEEERQRGNFPDRFSGHQFPNYSSELNVNALLLGDSALYLCASSRASGSFEQFFGPGTRLTVL.